These 15 T cell receptor beta chains were sequenced from one sample in a study of OX40 agonist ivuxolimab in advanced cancers. Using immunoSEQ multiplex PCR, the repertoire was profiled, and TCRdb retains in-frame clones only, with some absent. The sample has about 48,000 clones; around 91% are singletons. Material: CD4+ or CD8+ T cells sorted from blood, obtained in a trial of the OX40 agonist ivuxolimab. The receptors stem from an adult with an advanced solid tumor such as melanoma, head and neck, liver or kidney cancer.

This clone appeared once. The chain joins TRBV6-1 to TRBJ1-5, with D hard to call. The CDR3 loop spans 15 amino acids. Trimming removed 1 base from V and 1 base from J, with 8 bases in between. Germline lookup yields CDR1 MNHNS and CDR2 SASEGT. In DNA, the CDR3 is TGTGCCAGCAGTGAAGTGGGGTTAAGCAATCAGCCCCAGCATTTT. This sequence encodes CASSEVGLSNQPQHF.

The chain carries TRBV7-6 and TRBJ2-7, with 9 bases matching TRBD1. Unmatched junction bases numbered 13, after V lost 5 bases and J lost 5 bases. Germline V CDR1 and CDR2: SGHVS, FNYEAQ. CDR3 length: 16 amino acids. The CDR3 bases are TGTGCCAGCAGCCCGAGAGGGACAGGGTTCGAAGACGAGCAGTACTTC. Amino acid sequence: CASSPRGTGFEDEQYF.

This clone was seen a few times. This chain uses TRBV5-1 with TRBJ2-7; D is undetermined. The CDR3 has 14 residues. Germline V lookup: CDR1 SGHRS, CDR2 YFSETQ. V was cut by 2 bases and J by 0 bases, with 9 bases left in between. DNA of the CDR3: TGCGCCAGCAGCTTTTCGGATTACTCCTACGAGCAGTACTTC. Its protein is CASSFSDYSYEQYF.

The chain links TRBV2 to TRBJ2-2, with TRBD2 identical over 14 bases. Germline loops: CDR1 SNHLY, CDR2 FYNNEI. The junction had 13 bases not matched to a gene; V was cut back by 11 bases and J by 5 bases. This CDR3 contains 17 residues. The chain's CDR3 is CAHLFPGTSGSTGELFF. In DNA form, the CDR3 reads TGTGCCCACTTGTTCCCCGGGACTAGCGGGAGTACCGGGGAGCTGTTTTTT. Full variable domain (outside the CDR3, taken from reference TRBV2 and TRBJ2-2): EPEVTQTPSHQVTQMGQEVILRCVPISNHLYFYWYRQILGQKVEFLVSFYNNEISEKSEIFDDQFSVERPDGSNFTLKIRSTKLEDSAMYFCAHLFPGTSGSTGELFFGEGSRLTVL.

V usage is TRBV27 and J usage is TRBJ2-2; 10 bases align to TRBD1. The trim removed 7 bases at V and 4 bases at J, leaving 12 bases unmatched. The CDR3 consists of 17 residues. Germline V gene data show CDR1 as MNHEY and CDR2 as SMNVEV (reference sequence). CDR3 sequence: CASNPLGTGAFTGELFF. The CDR3 DNA reads TGTGCCAGCAATCCGTTAGGGACAGGGGCTTTCACCGGGGAGCTGTTTTTT.

The chain has TRBV27 and TRBJ1-6, with D uncertain. This CDR3 has 14 amino acids. Germline-derived CDR1 and CDR2 are MNHEY and SMNVEV (reference sequence). Trimming shortened V by 8 bases and J by 0 bases, and 8 bases separated the two germline ends. CDR3 amino acids: CASGGSSYNSPLHF. The CDR3 coding sequence is TGTGCCAGCGGTGGGAGCTCCTATAATTCACCCCTCCACTTT.

The gene calls are TRBV27 and TRBJ1-1; 7 nucleotides agree with TRBD1. CDR1 and CDR2 (germline): MNHEY, SMNVEV (reference sequence). The CDR3 contains 14 residues. V lost 5 bases to trimming and J lost 4 bases; unmatched junction nucleotides: 7. The CDR3 is CASSLRQGSTEAFF. The CDR3 bases are TGTGCCAGCAGTCTCCGACAGGGTTCCACTGAAGCTTTCTTT.

The V call is TRBV7-2, the J call TRBJ2-1, with no clear D. Germline V gene lookup returns CDR1 SGHTA and CDR2 FQGNSA. The V end lost 5 bases, the J end lost 3 bases, and 5 bases lay between the germline ends. The CDR3 length is 12 residues. CDR3 coding DNA: TGTGCCAGCAGCCTCCTCTACAATGAGCAGTTCTTC. Translating it yields CASSLLYNEQFF.

This chain links TRBV4-3 with TRBJ2-7; unclear D gene. CDR1 is LGHNA, CDR2 YSLEER, per germline. V lost 1 base and J lost 0, with 7 bases in between. This CDR3 region has 14 residues. CDR3 nucleotides: TGCGCCAGCAGCCAAGGCAGGAGCTCCTACGAGCAGTACTTC. This codes for CASSQGRSSYEQYF.

This clone was counted a single time. J is TRBJ2-7 and V is TRBV7-3; 8 positions match TRBD1. Trimming at V came to 3 bases and at J to 2 bases, leaving 6 bases not matched to a gene. The CDR3 has 15 residues. Germline CDR1 is SGHTA and CDR2 is FQGTGA. CDR3 bases: TGTGCCAGCAGCTTCTTTGCGGGACAGGCCTACGAGCAGTACTTC. This codes for CASSFFAGQAYEQYF. The full variable domain, its missing parts supplied by reference TRBV7-3 and TRBJ2-7, is GAGVSQTPSNKVTEKGKYVELRCDPISGHTALYWYRQSLGQGPEFLIYFQGTGAADDSGLPNDRFFAVRPEGSVSTLKIQRTERGDSAVYLCASSFFAGQAYEQYFGPGTRLTVT.

The genes are TRBV6-1 and TRBJ1-2; D not resolved. There are 15 residues in the CDR3. With 0 bases removed from V and 4 bases from J, the gap between germline ends came to 12 bases. The germline gives CDR1 MNHNS, CDR2 SASEGT. The CDR3 spells CASSEAPEAGYGYTF. The CDR3, as DNA: TGTGCCAGCAGTGAAGCTCCGGAGGCGGGCTATGGCTACACCTTC.

The chain links TRBV19 to TRBJ2-5, with 9 bases identical to TRBD2. The length of the CDR3 is 15 residues. In germline, CDR1 is LNHDA, CDR2 SQIVND (reference sequence). V dropped 5 bases and J dropped 4; count of bases not matched to a gene: 8. CDR3 sequence: CASSRYSGSRETQYF. The CDR3 bases are TGTGCCAGTAGTCGCTATAGCGGGAGTCGAGAGACCCAGTACTTC. Using reference TRBV19 and TRBJ2-5 for the parts outside the CDR3, the full variable domain is DGGITQSPKYLFRKEGQNVTLSCEQNLNHDAMYWYRQDPGQGLRLIYYSQIVNDFQKGDIAEGYSVSREKKESFPLTVTSAQKNPTAFYLCASSRYSGSRETQYFGPGTRLLVL.

The chain links TRBV30 to TRBJ1-5; D is uncertain. Germline V gene sequence: CDR1 GTSNPN, CDR2 SVGIG (reference sequence). Trimming stripped 0 bases from V and 2 bases from J, with 2 bases between. This CDR3 is 12 amino acids long. CDR3 in amino acids: CAWSVGNQPQHF. CDR3 bases: TGTGCCTGGAGTGTCGGCAATCAGCCCCAGCATTTT.

The chain recombines TRBV2 with TRBJ2-1; 9 nucleotides line up with TRBD1. J gave up 6 bases and V 7 bases, and 7 bases lay outside the gene matches. The CDR3 is made up of 14 amino acids. CDR1 SNHLY and CDR2 FYNNEI come from the germline V gene. DNA for the CDR3: TGTGCCAGCAAGGGGGACAGGGTTCCCAATGAGCAGTTCTTC. This sequence encodes CASKGDRVPNEQFF. Supplemented by reference TRBV2 and TRBJ2-1, the full variable domain reads EPEVTQTPSHQVTQMGQEVILRCVPISNHLYFYWYRQILGQKVEFLVSFYNNEISEKSEIFDDQFSVERPDGSNFTLKIRSTKLEDSAMYFCASKGDRVPNEQFFGPGTRLTVL.

The table lists this clone with a count of one. The chain is built from TRBV29-1 and TRBJ2-1; D may be TRBD2 (5 bases). V dropped 8 bases and J dropped 3 bases, with 14 bases sitting between them. This CDR3 comprises 13 residues. Germline lookup yields CDR1 SQVTM and CDR2 ANQGSEA. The CDR3 loop is CSSSGSSYNEQFF. Here the CDR3 DNA reads TGCAGCTCCTCGGGATCTAGCTACAATGAGCAGTTCTTC.